This TCR beta chain was observed in a study of beta chain features in type 1 diabetes. On the study more broadly: Patient and healthy donor groups were alike in age, gender and cell yields.

Germline values: CDR1 MNHEY, CDR2 SMNVEV (reference sequence). The CDR3 has 14 amino acids. Trimming stripped 6 bases from V and 6 bases from J, with 17 bases between. There are a few counts of this clone. The study reverse transcribed the entire isolated RNA, so it sequenced expressed TCRB transcripts. Sequencing of naive, central memory and regulatory T cell samples gave an average of roughly 3.5 million reads. Only in-frame clones appear in the TCRdb table, and some are missing; sequencing was by immunoSEQ multiplex PCR. Seen here are hundreds of thousands of clones, about a sixth observed once, and the top ten hold 0.07% to 0.095%.

This receptor was obtained from a man aged 18 to 29 in good health. The sequenced material came from naive CD4+ T cells from blood. This chain joins TRBV27 and TRBJ1-2; D gene uncertain. In nucleotides, the CDR3 is TGTGCCAGCAGGCGAGCGTGGAATACTAATGGCTACACCTTC. Translation: CASRRAWNTNGYTF.